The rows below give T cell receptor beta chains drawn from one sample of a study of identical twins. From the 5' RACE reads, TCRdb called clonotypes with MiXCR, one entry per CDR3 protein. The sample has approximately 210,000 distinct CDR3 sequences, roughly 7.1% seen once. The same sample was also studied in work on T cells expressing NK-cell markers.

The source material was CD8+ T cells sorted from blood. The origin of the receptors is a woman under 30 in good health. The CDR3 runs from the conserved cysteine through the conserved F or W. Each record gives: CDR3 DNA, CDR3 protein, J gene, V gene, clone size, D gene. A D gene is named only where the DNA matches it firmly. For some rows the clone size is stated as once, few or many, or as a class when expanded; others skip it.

CDR3 DNA: TGCGCCAGCAGCCAAAACAGGGGGATGAGTGAAGCTTTCTTT
CDR3 protein: CASSQNRGMSEAFF
J gene: TRBJ1-1
V gene: TRBV4-1
clone size: many
D gene: TRBD1

CDR3 DNA: TGTGCCAGCAGCGTAGGCGGCGGGGGGCAGTTCTTC
CDR3 protein: CASSVGGGGQFF
J gene: TRBJ2-1
V gene: TRBV9
clone size: few
D gene: TRBD2

CDR3 DNA: TGCAGCGTTGCAGGGAGCAAAAACATTCAGTACTTC
CDR3 protein: CSVAGSKNIQYF
J gene: TRBJ2-4
V gene: TRBV29-1
clone size: few
D gene: NA

CDR3 DNA: TGTGCCAGCAGTGAGTCGGTCGTATATTTT
CDR3 protein: CASSESVVYF
J gene: TRBJ2-3
V gene: TRBV25-1
clone size: NA
D gene: NA

CDR3 DNA: TGCGCCAGCAGCCAAGGGACAGGGGGTGGGAACACTGAAGCTTTCTTT
CDR3 protein: CASSQGTGGGNTEAFF
J gene: TRBJ1-1
V gene: TRBV4-3
clone size: many
D gene: TRBD1

CDR3 DNA: TGCGCCAGCAGAGCAACGGGAGAGCAGTACTTC
CDR3 protein: CASRATGEQYF
J gene: TRBJ2-7
V gene: TRBV5-1
clone size: NA
D gene: NA

CDR3 DNA: TGTGCCACCTTTGATGGGGGAGGAACTGAAGCTTTCTTT
CDR3 protein: CATFDGGGTEAFF
J gene: TRBJ1-1
V gene: TRBV15
clone size: few
D gene: NA

CDR3 DNA: TGTGCCAGCAGCCCTGGAGGAGCTGAGAAGTTCTTC
CDR3 protein: CASSPGGAEKFF
J gene: TRBJ2-1
V gene: TRBV5-6
clone size: few
D gene: NA

CDR3 DNA: TGTGCCAGCGGGGGGGCAGATAACAATGAGCAGTTCTTC
CDR3 protein: CASGGADNNEQFF
J gene: TRBJ2-1
V gene: TRBV7-3
clone size: NA
D gene: NA

CDR3 DNA: TGTGCCAGCACCCTAGCGGGAGGGCCGAATGAGCAGTTCTTC
CDR3 protein: CASTLAGGPNEQFF
J gene: TRBJ2-1
V gene: TRBV6-1
clone size: NA
D gene: TRBD2